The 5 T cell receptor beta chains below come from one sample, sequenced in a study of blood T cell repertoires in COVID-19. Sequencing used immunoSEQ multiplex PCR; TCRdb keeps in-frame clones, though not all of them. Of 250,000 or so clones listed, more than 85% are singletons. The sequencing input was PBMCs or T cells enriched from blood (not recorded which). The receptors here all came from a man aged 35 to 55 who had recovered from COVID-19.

Here the CDR3 DNA reads TGTGCCAGCAGCTCCGGGACAGTAAACAATCAGCCCCAGCATTTT. Translating it yields CASSSGTVNNQPQHF. This chain connects TRBV5-8 to TRBJ1-5, with 7 bases fitting TRBD1. J lost 3 bases, V lost 3 bases, and 6 bases had no gene match. The CDR3 extends over 15 amino acids. The germline CDR1 and CDR2 sequences are SGHTS and YDEGEE.

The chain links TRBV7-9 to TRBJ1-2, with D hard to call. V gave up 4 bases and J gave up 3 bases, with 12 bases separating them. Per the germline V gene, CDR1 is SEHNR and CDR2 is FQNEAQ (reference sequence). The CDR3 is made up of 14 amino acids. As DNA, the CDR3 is TGTGCCAGCAGCTGGGCGGGTGGGGACTATGGCTACACCTTC. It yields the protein CASSWAGGDYGYTF.

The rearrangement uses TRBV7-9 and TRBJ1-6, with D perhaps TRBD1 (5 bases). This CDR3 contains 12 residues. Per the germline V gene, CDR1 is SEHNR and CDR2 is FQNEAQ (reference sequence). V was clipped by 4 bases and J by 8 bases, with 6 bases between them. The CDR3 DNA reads TGTGCCAGCAGCTGGGGGGATTCACCCCTCCACTTT. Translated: CASSWGDSPLHF.

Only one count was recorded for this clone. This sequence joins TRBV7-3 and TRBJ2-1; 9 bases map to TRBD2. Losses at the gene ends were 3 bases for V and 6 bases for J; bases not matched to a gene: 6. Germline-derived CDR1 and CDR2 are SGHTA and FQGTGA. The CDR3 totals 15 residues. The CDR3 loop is CASSFRLAEVNEQFF. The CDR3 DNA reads TGTGCCAGCAGCTTCCGACTAGCGGAAGTCAATGAGCAGTTCTTC.

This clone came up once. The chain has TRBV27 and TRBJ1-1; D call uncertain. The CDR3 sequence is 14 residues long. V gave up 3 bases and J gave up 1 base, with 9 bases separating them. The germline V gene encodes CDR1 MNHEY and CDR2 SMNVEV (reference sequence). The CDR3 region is CASSFSTANTEAFF. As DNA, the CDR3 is TGTGCCAGCAGTTTCTCCACAGCGAACACTGAAGCTTTCTTT.